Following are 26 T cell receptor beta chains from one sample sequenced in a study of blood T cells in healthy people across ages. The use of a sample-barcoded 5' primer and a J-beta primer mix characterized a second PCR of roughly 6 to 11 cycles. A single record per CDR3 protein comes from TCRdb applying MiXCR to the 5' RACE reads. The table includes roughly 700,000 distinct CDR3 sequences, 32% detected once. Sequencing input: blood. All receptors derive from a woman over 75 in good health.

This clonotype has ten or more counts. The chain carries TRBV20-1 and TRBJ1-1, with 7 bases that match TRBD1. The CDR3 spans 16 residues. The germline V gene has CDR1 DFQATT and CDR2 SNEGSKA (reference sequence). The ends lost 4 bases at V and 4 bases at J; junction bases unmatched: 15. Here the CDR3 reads CSATPTGFLVSTEAFF. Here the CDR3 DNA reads TGCAGTGCTACTCCGACAGGGTTTCTGGTCTCCACTGAAGCTTTCTTT.

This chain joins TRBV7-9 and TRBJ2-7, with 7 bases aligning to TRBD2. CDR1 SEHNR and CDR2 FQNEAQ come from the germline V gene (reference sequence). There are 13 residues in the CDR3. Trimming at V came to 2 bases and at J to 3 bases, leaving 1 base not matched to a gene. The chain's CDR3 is CASSLTSDYEQYF. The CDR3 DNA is TGTGCCAGCAGCTTAACTAGCGACTACGAGCAGTACTTC. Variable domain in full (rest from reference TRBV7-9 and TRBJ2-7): DTGVSQNPRHKITKRGQNVTFRCDPISEHNRLYWYRQTLGQGPEFLTYFQNEAQLEKSRLLSDRFSAERPKGSFSTLEIQRTEQGDSAMYLCASSLTSDYEQYFGPGTRLTVT.

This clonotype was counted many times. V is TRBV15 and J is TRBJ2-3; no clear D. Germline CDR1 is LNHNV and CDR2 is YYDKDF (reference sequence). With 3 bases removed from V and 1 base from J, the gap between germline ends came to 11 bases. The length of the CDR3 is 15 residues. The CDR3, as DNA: TGTGCCACCAGCAGCTCTGGCCCCGGCACAGATACGCAGTATTTT. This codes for CATSSSGPGTDTQYF.

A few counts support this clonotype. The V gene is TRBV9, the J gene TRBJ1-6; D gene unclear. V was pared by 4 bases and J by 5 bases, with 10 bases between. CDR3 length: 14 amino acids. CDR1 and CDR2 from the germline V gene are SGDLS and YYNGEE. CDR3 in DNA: TGTGCCAGCAGCCTAAGCGAGAATAATTCACCCCTCCACTTT. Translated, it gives CASSLSENNSPLHF.

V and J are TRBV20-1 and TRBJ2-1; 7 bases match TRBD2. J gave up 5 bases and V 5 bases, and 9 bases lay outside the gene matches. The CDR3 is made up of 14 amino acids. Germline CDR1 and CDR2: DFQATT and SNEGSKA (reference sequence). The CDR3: CSALRLGRDNEQFF. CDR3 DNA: TGCAGTGCTCTAAGATTAGGGAGGGACAATGAGCAGTTCTTC.

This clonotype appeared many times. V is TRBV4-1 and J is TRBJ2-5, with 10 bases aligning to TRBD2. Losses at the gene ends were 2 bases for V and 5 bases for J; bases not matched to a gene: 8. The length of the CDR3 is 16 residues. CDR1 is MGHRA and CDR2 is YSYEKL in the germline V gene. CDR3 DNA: TGCGCCAGCAGCCAAAGCGGGGGGGTGGCGTCCGAGACCCAGTACTTC. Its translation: CASSQSGGVASETQYF.

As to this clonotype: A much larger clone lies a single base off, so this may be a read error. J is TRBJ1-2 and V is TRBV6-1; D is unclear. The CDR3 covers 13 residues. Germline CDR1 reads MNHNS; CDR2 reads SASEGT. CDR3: CASSEGLAYGYPF. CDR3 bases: TGTGCCAGCAGTGAAGGACTAGCCTATGGCTACCCCTTC.

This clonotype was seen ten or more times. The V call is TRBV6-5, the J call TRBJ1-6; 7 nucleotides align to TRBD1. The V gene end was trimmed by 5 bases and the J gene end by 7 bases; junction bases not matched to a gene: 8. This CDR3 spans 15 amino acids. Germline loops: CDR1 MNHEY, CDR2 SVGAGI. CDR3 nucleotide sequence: TGTGCCAGCAGTGCAGGGGGGTCTAGGAATTCACCCCTCCACTTT. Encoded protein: CASSAGGSRNSPLHF.

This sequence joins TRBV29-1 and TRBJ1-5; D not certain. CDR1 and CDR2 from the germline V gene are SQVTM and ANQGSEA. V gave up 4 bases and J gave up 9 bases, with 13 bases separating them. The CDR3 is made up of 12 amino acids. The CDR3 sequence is CSVGEQRSPQHF. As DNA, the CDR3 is TGCAGCGTTGGCGAACAACGATCGCCCCAGCATTTT.

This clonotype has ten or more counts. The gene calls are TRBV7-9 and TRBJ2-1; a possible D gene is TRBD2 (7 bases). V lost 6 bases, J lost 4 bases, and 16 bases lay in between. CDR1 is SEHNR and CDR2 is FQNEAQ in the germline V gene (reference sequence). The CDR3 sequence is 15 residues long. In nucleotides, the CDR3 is TGTGCCAGCAGGCGTGGGCGGGGGCCTTACAATGAGCAGTTCTTC. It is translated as CASRRGRGPYNEQFF.

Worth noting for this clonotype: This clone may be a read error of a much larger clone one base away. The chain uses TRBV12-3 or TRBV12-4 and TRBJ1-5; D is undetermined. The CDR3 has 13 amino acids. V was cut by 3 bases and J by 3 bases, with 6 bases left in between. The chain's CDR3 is CASSLQDNQPQHF. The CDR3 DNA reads TGTGCCAGCAGTTTGCAGGACAATCAGCCCCAGCATTTT.

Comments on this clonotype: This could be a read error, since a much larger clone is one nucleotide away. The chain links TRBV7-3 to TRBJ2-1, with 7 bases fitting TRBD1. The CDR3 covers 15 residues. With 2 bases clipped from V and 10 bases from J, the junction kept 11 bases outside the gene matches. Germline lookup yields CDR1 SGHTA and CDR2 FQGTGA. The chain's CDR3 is CASSLEQGPTYEQFF. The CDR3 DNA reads TGTGCCAGCAGCTTAGAACAGGGGCCCACCTACGAGCAGTTCTTC.

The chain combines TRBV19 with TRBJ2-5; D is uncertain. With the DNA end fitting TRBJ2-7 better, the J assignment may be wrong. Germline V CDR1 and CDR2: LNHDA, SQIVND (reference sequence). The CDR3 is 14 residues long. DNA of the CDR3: TGTGCCAGTAGTATGAGGCAGGCCACCTACGAGCAGTACTTC. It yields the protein CASSMRQATYEQYF.

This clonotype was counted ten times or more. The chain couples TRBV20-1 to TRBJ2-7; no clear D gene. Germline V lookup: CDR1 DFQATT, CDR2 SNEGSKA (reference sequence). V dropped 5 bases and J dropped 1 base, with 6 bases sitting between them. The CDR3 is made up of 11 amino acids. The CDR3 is CSAGPSYEQYF. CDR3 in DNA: TGCAGTGCTGGACCTTCCTACGAGCAGTACTTC.

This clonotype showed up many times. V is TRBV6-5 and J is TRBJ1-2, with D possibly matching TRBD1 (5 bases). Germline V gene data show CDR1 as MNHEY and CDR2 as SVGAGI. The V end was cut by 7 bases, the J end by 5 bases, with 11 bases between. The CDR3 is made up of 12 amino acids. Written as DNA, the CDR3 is TGTGCCAGCATAGGGACGGATTATGGCTACACCTTC. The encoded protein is CASIGTDYGYTF.

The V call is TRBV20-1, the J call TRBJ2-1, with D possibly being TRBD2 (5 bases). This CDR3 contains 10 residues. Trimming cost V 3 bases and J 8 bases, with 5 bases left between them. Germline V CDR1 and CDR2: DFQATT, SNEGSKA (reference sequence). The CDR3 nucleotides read TGCAGTGCTAGGAGGGATGAGCAGTTCTTC. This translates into CSARRDEQFF.

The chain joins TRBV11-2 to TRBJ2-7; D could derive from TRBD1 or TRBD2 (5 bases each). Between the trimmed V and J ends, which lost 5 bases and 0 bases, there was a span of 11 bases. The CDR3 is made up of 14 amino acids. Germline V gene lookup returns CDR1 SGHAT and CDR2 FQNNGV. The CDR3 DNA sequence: TGTGCCAGCAGCGGGGGACGTAACTCCTACGAGCAGTACTTC. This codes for CASSGGRNSYEQYF.

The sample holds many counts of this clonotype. CDR3 sequence reads: CATSVSRGLVTDTQYF. Written as DNA, the CDR3 is TGTGCCACCAGTGTATCCAGGGGGCTTGTAACAGATACGCAGTATTTT. The rearrangement uses TRBV24-1 and TRBJ2-3, with TRBD1 matching over 8 bases. J lost 3 bases, V lost 5 bases, and 9 bases had no gene match. There are 16 residues in the CDR3. From germline, CDR1 is KGHDR and CDR2 SFDVKD.

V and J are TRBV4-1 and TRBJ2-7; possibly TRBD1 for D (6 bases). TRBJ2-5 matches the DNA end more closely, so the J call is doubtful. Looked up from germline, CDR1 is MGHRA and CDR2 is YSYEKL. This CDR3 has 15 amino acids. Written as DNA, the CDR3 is TGCGCCAGCAGCCAAGACGTGGACAGAACAGAGACCCAGTACTTC. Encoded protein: CASSQDVDRTETQYF.

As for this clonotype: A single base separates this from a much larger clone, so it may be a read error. In DNA form, the CDR3 reads TGTGCCAGCAGCGTAGCTAAGGGCCGCACAGATATGCAGTATTTT. Encoded protein: CASSVAKGRTDMQYF. This chain connects TRBV7-2 to TRBJ2-3, with no clear D. CDR3 length: 15 residues. CDR1 is SGHTA and CDR2 is FQGNSA in the germline V gene.

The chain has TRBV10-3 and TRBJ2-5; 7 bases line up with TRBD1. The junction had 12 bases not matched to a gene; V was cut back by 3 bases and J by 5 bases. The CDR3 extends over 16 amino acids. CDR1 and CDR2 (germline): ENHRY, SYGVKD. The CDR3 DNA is TGTGCCATCAGTGAATTGGCAGGGGGAGAAGGGGAGACCCAGTACTTC. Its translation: CAISELAGGEGETQYF.

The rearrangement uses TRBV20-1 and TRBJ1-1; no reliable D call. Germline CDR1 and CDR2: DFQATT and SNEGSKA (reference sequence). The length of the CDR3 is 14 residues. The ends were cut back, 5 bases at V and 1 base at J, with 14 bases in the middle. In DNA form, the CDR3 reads TGCAGTGCTCGCGAAGACCGACGGAACACTGAAGCTTTCTTT. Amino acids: CSAREDRRNTEAFF.

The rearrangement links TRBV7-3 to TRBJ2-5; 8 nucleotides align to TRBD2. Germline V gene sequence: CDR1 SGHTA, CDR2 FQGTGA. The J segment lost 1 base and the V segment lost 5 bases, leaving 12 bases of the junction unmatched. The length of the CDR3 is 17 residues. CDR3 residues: CASSTSLSGVAQETQYF. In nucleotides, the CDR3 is TGTGCCAGCAGCACCTCCCTTAGCGGGGTGGCCCAAGAGACCCAGTACTTC.

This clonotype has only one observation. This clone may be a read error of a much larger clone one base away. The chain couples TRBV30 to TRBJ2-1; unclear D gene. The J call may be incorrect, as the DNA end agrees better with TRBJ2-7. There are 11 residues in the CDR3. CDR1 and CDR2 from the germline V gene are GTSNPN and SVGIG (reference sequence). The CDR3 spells CAWSSRKEQYF. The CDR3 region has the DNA TGTGCCTGGAGCTCCAGGAAAGAGCAGTACTTC.

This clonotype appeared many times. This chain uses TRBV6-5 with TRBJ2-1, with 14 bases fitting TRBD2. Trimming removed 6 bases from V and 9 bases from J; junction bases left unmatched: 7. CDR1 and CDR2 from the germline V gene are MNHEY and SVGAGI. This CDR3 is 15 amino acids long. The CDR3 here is CASRLTSGGAGEQFF. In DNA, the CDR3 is TGTGCCAGCAGGTTGACTAGCGGGGGGGCGGGTGAGCAGTTCTTC.

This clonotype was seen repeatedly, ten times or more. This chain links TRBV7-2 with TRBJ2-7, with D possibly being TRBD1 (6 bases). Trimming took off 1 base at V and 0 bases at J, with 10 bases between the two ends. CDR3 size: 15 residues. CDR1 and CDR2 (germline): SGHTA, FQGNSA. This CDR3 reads CASSLGAGDSYEQYF. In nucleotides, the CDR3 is TGTGCCAGCAGCTTAGGGGCAGGGGACTCCTACGAGCAGTACTTC.